This record looks at one T cell receptor (beta chain) sequence and its context. Original handling: Amplified reference gene primers provided the basis for estimating nucleated cell counts. Sequencing was performed with immunoSEQ multiplex PCR; in TCRdb, only in-frame clones are kept and a portion is missing. For V, J and clone size, that table is used; D and trimming come from the DNA. The sample holds more than 85,000 clones, 65% to 90% seen once. These data are taken from a study of blood T cell repertoires in COVID-19. The overall study: Italy, Spain and the United States were the sources of the convalescent and acute COVID-19 samples.

The CDR3 spans 11 residues. Germline loops: CDR1 MGHDK, CDR2 SYGVNS. Trimming removed 6 bases at V and 4 bases at J, with 4 bases between. Sample: peripheral blood. The clonotype was recovered from a man older than 75 with acute or convalescent COVID-19. The V gene is TRBV25-1, the J gene TRBJ1-3, with unresolved D. The CDR3 loop is CASSRGNTIYF. In DNA form, the CDR3 reads TGTGCCAGCAGCAGGGGAAACACCATATATTTT.